This T cell receptor (beta chain) originates from a study of cytomegalovirus exposure and HLA in healthy donors. CDR3 length: 14 residues. Germline assignment: CDR1 SGHRS and CDR2 YFSETQ. After removal of 4 bases from V and 7 bases from J, the junction contained 8 bases not matched to a gene. Primers for the PCR totalled 60 Vbeta and 13 Jbeta. Produced via immunoSEQ multiplex PCR; TCRdb's table is partial and in-frame only. The table has 140,000 or so clones, 84% seen once; the top ten hold almost 2.5%. This TCR came from a boy between 2 and 10 years old in good health and CMV-seronegative. This chain links TRBV5-1 with TRBJ1-2; 9 nucleotides match TRBD1. Sequenced sample: PBMCs. The CDR3 region is CASSPDRGVGGYTF. The CDR3 bases are TGCGCCAGCAGCCCGGACAGGGGAGTGGGTGGCTACACCTTC.